The 4 T cell receptor beta chains given below trace back to one sample, sequenced in a study of blood T cells in healthy people across ages. A second PCR, run for about 6 to 12 cycles, used a sample-barcoded 5' primer plus a J-beta primer mix. TCRdb redid the calling of the 5' RACE reads with MiXCR, one entry per CDR3 protein. The sample has about 1 million distinct CDR3 sequences; around 45% are singletons. Material for sequencing was blood. The receptors here all came from a woman in her sixties or seventies in good health.

The chain links TRBV5-6 to TRBJ2-5; D might be TRBD1 or TRBD2, each matching 6 bases. V lost 0 bases, J lost 13 bases, and 13 bases lay in between. CDR1 is SGHDT, CDR2 YYEEEE, per germline. The CDR3 contains 12 residues. The CDR3 DNA reads as TGTGCCAGCAGCTTGGAGGAGGGACATATGTACTTC. Its protein is CASSLEEGHMYF.

The genes are TRBV20-1 and TRBJ2-5; 10 bases are shared with TRBD2. The CDR3 runs to 16 residues. Germline values: CDR1 DFQATT, CDR2 SNEGSKA (reference sequence). The ends lost 5 bases at V and 2 bases at J; junction bases unmatched: 11. CDR3 in DNA: TGCAGTGCTGCGTTAGCGGGAGGTATGCGGCAAGAGACCCAGTACTTC. This translates into CSAALAGGMRQETQYF.

The chain is built from TRBV2 and TRBJ2-3; TRBD2 agrees at 8 bases. The CDR3 is 15 amino acids. V was clipped by 7 bases and J by 3 bases; unmatched bases: 9. Germline V gene lookup returns CDR1 SNHLY and CDR2 FYNNEI. The CDR3 nucleotides are TGTGCCAGCAATCCGGGACTAGGCTATACAGATACGCAGTATTTT. Amino acid sequence: CASNPGLGYTDTQYF.

This clonotype turned up a few times. The chain recombines TRBV6-6 with TRBJ2-1; 7 nucleotides line up with TRBD2. This CDR3 contains 17 residues. CDR1 MNHNY and CDR2 SVGAGI come from the germline V gene (reference sequence). J gave up 3 bases and V 0 bases, and 8 bases lay outside the gene matches. This CDR3 reads CASSYSTSLKVYNEQFF. CDR3 in DNA: TGTGCCAGCAGTTACTCGACTAGCCTTAAAGTCTACAATGAGCAGTTCTTC.